This T cell receptor beta chain originates from a study of beta chain features in type 1 diabetes. As for the study in general: There were some 110 million sorted cells examined across all samples. Study-wide findings and caveats: People with Type 1 diabetes carried modestly yet significantly shorter TCRB CDR3s in all four CD4+ subsets. Equally in patients and controls, shorter templates might have been favored by PCR.

Trimming took off 5 bases at V and 12 bases at J, with 29 bases between the two ends. There are 16 residues in the CDR3. Germline lookup yields CDR1 SGHTA and CDR2 FQGNSA. Of the isolated RNA, all was reverse transcribed, and so the sequenced material was expressed TCRB transcripts. Only in-frame clones appear in the TCRdb table, and some are missing; sequencing was by immunoSEQ multiplex PCR. The sample yields 850,000 to 900,000 clones, roughly 17% seen once. This clone was picked up one time. Its cognate antigen is unknown. Sequenced sample: naive CD4+ T cells from blood. This sequence originates from a young woman in good health. This chain joins TRBV7-2 and TRBJ2-7, with D perhaps assigned TRBD1 or TRBD2 (5 bases each). CDR3 protein: CASSRETGTRPSRRYF. CDR3 bases: TGTGCCAGCAGCCGAGAAACCGGGACCCGTCCCTCGCGGCGGTACTTC.